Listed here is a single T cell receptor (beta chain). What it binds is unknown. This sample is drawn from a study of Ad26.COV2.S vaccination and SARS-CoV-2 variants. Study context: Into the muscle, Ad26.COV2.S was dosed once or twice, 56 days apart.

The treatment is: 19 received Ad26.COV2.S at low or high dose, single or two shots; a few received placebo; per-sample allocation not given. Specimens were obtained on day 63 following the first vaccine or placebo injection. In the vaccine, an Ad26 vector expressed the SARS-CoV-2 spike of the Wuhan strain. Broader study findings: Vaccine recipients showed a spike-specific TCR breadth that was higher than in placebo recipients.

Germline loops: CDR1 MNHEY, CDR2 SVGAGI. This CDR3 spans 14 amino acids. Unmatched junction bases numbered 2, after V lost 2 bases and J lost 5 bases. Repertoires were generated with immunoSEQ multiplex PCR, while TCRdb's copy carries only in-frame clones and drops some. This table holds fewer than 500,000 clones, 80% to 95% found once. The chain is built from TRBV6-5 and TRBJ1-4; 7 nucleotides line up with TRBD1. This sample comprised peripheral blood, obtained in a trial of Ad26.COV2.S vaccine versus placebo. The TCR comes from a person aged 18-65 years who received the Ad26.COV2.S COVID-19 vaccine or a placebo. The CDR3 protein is CASSYGQENEKLFF. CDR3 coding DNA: TGTGCCAGCAGTTACGGACAGGAAAATGAAAAACTGTTTTTT.